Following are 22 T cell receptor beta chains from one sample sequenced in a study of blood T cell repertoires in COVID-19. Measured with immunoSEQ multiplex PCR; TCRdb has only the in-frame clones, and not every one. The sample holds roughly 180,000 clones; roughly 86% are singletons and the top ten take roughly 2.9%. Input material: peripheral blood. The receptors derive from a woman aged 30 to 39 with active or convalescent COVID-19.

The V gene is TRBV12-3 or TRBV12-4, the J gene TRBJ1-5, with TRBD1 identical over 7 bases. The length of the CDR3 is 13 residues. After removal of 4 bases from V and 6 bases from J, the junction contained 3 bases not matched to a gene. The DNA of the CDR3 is TGTGCCAGCAGTTCCTACAGGGGTCAGCCCCAGCATTTT. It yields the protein CASSSYRGQPQHF.

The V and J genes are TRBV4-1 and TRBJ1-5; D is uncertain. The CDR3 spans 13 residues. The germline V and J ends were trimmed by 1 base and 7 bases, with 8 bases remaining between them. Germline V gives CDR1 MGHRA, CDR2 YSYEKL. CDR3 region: CASSQATSQPQHF. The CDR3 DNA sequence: TGCGCCAGCAGCCAAGCTACTTCACAGCCCCAGCATTTT.

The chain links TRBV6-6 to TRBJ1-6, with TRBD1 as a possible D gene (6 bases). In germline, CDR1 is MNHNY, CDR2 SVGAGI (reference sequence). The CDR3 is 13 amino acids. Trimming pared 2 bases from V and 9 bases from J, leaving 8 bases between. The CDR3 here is CASSYDRSSPLHF. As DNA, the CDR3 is TGTGCCAGCAGTTACGACAGGAGTTCACCCCTCCACTTT.

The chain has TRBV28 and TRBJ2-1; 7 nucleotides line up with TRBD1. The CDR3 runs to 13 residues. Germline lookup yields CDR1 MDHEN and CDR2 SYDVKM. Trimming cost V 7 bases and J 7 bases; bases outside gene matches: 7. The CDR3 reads CASIETGWNEQFF. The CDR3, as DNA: TGTGCCAGCATTGAGACAGGGTGGAATGAGCAGTTCTTC.

The CDR3, as DNA: TGTGCCAGCAGCCAGGGACAGGGGGTAATGAAGCCCCAGCATTTT. This translates into CASSQGQGVMKPQHF. This rearrangement joins TRBV5-5 to TRBJ1-5, with 11 bases identical to TRBD1. The CDR3 covers 15 residues. In germline, CDR1 is SGHKS, CDR2 YYEKEE (reference sequence). V shed 4 bases, J shed 8 bases, and the junction held 8 bases outside the gene matches. Drawing the rest from reference TRBV5-5 and TRBJ1-5, the complete variable domain is DAGVTQSPTHLIKTRGQQVTLRCSPISGHKSVSWYQQVLGQGPQFIFQYYEKEERGRGNFPDRFSARQFPNYSSELNVNALLLGDSALYLCASSQGQGVMKPQHFGDGTRLSIL.

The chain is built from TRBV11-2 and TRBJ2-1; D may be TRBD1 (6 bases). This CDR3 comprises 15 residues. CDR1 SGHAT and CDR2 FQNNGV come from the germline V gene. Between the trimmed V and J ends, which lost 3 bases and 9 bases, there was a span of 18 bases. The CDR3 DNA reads TGTGCCAGCAGCTTCCCTCCGCTTACAGGGACTGAGCAGTTCTTC. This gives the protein CASSFPPLTGTEQFF.

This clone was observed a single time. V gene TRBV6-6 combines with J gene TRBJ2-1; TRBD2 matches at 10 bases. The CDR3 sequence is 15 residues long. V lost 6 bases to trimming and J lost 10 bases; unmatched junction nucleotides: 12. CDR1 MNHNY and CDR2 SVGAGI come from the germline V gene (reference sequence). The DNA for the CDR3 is TGTGCCAGCAGAGGCCTTACTAGCGGGAATTGGGAGCAGTTCTTC. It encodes CASRGLTSGNWEQFF.

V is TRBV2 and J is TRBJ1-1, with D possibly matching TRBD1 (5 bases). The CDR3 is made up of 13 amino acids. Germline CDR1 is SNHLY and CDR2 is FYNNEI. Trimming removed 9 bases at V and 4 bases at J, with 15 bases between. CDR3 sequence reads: CARRGEGGTEAFF. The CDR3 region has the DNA TGTGCCAGGCGGGGGGAGGGAGGCACTGAAGCTTTCTTT.

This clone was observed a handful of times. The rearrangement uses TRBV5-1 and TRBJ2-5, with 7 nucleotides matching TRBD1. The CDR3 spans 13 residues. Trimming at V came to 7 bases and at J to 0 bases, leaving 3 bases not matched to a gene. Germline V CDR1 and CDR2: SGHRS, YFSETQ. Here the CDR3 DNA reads TGCGCCAGCGGAACAGGGGACCAAGAGACCCAGTACTTC. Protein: CASGTGDQETQYF.

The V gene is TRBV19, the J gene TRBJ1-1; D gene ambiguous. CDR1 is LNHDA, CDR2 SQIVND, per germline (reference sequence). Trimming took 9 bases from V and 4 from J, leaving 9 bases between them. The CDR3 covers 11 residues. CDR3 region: CASGGSTEAFF. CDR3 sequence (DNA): TGTGCCAGCGGAGGGAGCACTGAAGCTTTCTTT.

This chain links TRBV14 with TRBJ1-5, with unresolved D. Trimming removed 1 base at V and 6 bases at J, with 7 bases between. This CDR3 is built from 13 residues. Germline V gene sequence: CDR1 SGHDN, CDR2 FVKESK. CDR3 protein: CASSQGLRQPQHF. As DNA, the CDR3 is TGTGCCAGCAGCCAAGGACTGCGTCAGCCCCAGCATTTT.

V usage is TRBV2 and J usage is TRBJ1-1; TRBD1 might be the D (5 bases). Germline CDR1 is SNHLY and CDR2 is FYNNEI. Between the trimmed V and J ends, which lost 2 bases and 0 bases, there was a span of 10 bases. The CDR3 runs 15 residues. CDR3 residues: CASSEFRQLNTEAFF. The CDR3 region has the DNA TGTGCCAGCAGTGAATTCCGACAGTTGAACACTGAAGCTTTCTTT.

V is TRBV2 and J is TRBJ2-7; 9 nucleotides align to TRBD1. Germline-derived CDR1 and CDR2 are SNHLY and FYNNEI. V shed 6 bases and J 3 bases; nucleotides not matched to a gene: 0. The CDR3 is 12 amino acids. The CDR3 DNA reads TGTGCCAGCAGGGACAGGGGCTACGAGCAGTACTTC. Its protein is CASRDRGYEQYF.

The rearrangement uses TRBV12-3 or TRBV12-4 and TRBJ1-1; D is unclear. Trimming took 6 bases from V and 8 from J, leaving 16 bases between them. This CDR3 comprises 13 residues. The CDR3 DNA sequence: TGTGCCAGCAGCCTTAATCAGTACCCCGAAGCTTTCTTT. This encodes CASSLNQYPEAFF.

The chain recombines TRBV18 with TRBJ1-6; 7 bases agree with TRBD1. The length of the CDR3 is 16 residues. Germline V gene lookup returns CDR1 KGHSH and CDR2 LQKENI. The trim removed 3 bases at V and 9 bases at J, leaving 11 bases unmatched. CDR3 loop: CASSPPQGGAGSPLHF. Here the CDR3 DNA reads TGTGCCAGCTCACCTCCCCAGGGGGGAGCGGGTTCACCCCTCCACTTT.

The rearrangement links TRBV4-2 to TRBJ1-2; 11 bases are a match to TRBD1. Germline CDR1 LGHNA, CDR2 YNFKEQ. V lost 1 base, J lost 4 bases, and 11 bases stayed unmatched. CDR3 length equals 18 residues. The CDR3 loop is CASSQAHSGTGGIYGYTF. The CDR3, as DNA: TGTGCCAGCAGCCAAGCTCATTCCGGGACAGGGGGTATCTATGGCTACACCTTC.

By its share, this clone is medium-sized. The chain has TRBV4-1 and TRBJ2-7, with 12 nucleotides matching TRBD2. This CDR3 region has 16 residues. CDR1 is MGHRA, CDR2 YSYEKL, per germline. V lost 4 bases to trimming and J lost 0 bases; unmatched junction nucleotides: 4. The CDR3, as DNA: TGCGCCAGCAGCCGATCACTAGCGGGGGGCTCCTACGAGCAGTACTTC. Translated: CASSRSLAGGSYEQYF.

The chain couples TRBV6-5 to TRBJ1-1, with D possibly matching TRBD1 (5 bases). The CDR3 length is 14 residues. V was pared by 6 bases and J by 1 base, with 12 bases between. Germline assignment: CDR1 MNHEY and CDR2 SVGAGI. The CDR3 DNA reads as TGTGCCAGCAGCCGCCGACAGAGGAACACTGAAGCTTTCTTT. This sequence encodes CASSRRQRNTEAFF.

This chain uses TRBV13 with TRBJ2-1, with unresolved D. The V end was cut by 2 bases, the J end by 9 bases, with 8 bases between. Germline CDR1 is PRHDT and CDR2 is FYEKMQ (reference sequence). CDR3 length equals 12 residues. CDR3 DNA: TGTGCCAGCAGCTTAAGGCTAGGTGAGCAGTTCTTC. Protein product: CASSLRLGEQFF.

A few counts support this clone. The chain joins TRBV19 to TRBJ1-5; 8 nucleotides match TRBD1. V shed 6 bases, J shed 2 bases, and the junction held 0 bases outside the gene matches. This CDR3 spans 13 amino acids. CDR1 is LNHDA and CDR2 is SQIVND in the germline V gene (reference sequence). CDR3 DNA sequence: TGTGCCAGTAGGGACAGGGGCAATCAGCCCCAGCATTTT. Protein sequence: CASRDRGNQPQHF.

This CDR3 reads CASRDGVSTGELFF. CDR3 in DNA: TGTGCCAGCAGAGATGGAGTTTCCACCGGGGAGCTGTTTTTT. The genes are TRBV6-5 and TRBJ2-2; D ambiguous. The germline CDR1 and CDR2 sequences are MNHEY and SVGAGI. V was trimmed by 6 bases and J by 4 bases, leaving 12 bases between them. The CDR3 is made up of 14 amino acids.

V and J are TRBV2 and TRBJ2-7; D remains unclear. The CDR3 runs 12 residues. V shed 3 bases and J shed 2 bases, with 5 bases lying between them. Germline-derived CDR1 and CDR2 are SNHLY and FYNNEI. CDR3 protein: CASSDRTYEQYF. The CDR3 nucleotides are TGTGCCAGCAGTGACAGAACCTACGAGCAGTACTTC.